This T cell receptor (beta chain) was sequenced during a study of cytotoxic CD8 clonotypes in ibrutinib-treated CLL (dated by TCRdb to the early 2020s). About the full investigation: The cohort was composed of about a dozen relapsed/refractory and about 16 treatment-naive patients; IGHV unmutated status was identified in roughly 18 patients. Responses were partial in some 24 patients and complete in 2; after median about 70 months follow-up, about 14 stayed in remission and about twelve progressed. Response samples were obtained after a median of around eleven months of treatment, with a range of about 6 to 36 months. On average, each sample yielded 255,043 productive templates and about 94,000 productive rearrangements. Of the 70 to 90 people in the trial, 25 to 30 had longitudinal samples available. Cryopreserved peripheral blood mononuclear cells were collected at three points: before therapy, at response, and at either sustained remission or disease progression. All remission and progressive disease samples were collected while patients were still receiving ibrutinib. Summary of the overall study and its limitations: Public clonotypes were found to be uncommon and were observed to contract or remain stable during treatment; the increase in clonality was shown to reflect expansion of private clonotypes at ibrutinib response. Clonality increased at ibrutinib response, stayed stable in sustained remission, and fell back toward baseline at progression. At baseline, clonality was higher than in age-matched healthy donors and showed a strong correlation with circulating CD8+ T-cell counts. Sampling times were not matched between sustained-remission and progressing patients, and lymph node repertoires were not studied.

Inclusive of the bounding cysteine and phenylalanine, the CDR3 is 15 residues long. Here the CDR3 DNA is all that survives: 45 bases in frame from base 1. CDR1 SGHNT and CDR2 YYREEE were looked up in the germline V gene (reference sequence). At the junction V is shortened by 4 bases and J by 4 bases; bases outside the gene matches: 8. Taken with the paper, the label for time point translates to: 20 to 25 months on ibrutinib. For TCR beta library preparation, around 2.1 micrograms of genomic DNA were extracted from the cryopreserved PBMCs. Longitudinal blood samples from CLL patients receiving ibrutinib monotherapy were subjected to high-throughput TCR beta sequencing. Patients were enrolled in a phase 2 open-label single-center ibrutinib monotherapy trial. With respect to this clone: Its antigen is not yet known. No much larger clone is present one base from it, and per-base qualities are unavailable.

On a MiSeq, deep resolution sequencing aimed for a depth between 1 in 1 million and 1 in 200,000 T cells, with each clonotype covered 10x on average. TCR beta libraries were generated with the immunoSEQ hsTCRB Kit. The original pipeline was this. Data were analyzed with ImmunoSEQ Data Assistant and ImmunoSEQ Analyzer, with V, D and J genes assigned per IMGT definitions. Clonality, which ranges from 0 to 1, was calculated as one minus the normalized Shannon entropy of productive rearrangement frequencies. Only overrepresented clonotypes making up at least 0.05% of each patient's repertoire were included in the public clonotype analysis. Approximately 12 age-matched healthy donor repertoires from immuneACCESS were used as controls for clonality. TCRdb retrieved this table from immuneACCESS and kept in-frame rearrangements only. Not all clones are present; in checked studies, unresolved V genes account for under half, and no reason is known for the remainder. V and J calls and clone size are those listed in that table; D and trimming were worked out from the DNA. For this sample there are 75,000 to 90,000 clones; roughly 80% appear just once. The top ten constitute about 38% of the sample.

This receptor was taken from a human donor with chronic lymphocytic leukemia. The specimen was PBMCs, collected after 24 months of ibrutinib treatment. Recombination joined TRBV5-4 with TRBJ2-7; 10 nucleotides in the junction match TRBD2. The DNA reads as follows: TGTGCCAGCAGCCGGGGACTAGCGTATCAGTACGAGCAGTACTTC. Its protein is CASSRGLAYQYEQYF.